The 29 T cell receptor beta chains below come from one sample, sequenced in a study of blood T cell repertoires in COVID-19 (TCRdb year 2020). Libraries were prepared through the immunoSEQ multiplex PCR assay. TCRdb's version of the immuneACCESS table is confined to in-frame rearrangements and falls short of the full clone set. An unresolved V gene accounts for under half of the shortfall where checked; the remainder is of unknown origin. The sample includes about 300,000 clones, with about 91% observed a single time. The top ten clonotypes cover roughly 1.7% of the sample. Sequencing was done on a sample of peripheral blood. These receptors were taken from a woman younger than 45 with COVID-19, enrolled during active disease.

This clone appeared once. V gene TRBV21-1 combines with J gene TRBJ1-1; the D call of TRBD1 is as the table states it, not checked on the DNA. TRBV21-1 is described as a pseudogene. This CDR3 is 15 amino acids long. The CDR3 DNA reads as TGTGCCAGCAGCACGTGGGGCAGGATGAACACTGAAGCTTTCTTT. Residues: CASSTWGRMNTEAFF.

This rearrangement joins TRBV11-2 to TRBJ1-2; the D is unclear. Germline V gives CDR1 SGHAT, CDR2 FQNNGV. Trimming cost V 0 bases and J 8 bases, with 13 bases left between them. The CDR3 is 14 residues long. The CDR3 DNA sequence: TGTGCCAGCAGCTTAGATCACTTAACGGGAGGCTACACCTTC. Translation gives CASSLDHLTGGYTF.

V is TRBV6-5 and J is TRBJ1-6, with D uncertain. The CDR3 spans 14 residues. V gave up 5 bases and J gave up 7 bases, with 12 bases separating them. Germline V gives CDR1 MNHEY, CDR2 SVGAGI. The CDR3 bases are TGTGCCAGCAGTACCGCAGGCCCCAATTCACCCCTCCACTTT. Translated, it gives CASSTAGPNSPLHF.

The chain has TRBV5-1 and TRBJ1-6, with D maybe TRBD1 (6 bases). Germline lookup yields CDR1 SGHRS and CDR2 YFSETQ. V was pared by 4 bases and J by 14 bases, with 13 bases between. CDR3 length: 12 amino acids. The CDR3 DNA follows: TGCGCCAGCAGCCTACAGGGAATTGCCCTCCACTTT. Amino acids: CASSLQGIALHF. Full variable domain (remainder filled in from reference TRBV5-1 and TRBJ1-6): KAGVTQTPRYLIKTRGQQVTLSCSPISGHRSVSWYQQTPGQGLQFLFEYFSETQRNKGNFPGRFSGRQFSNSRSEMNVSTLELGDSALYLCASSLQGIALHFGNGTRLTVT.

This chain uses TRBV7-2 with TRBJ2-2, with D perhaps TRBD2 (6 bases). This CDR3 region has 15 residues. Germline CDR1 and CDR2: SGHTA and FQGNSA. The V end was cut by 1 base, the J end by 2 bases, with 8 bases between. The CDR3 coding sequence is TGTGCCAGCAGCTTAGAGGGACTCAACACCGGGGAGCTGTTTTTT. Its protein product is CASSLEGLNTGELFF.

This CDR3 reads CASSLHVGGGYTF. The DNA for the CDR3 is TGTGCCAGCAGCTTACACGTAGGAGGTGGCTACACCTTC. This sequence joins TRBV7-2 and TRBJ1-2; no clear D gene. Germline V lookup: CDR1 SGHTA, CDR2 FQGNSA. This CDR3 has 13 residues. Trimming removed 2 bases from V and 7 bases from J, with 11 bases in between.

The CDR3 region has the DNA TGTGCCAGCAGCTTAAACGGCGGGGGGAACACCGGGGAGCTGTTTTTT. Translating it yields CASSLNGGGNTGELFF. The rearrangement links TRBV7-2 to TRBJ2-2, with 7 bases identical to TRBD2. Germline V CDR1 and CDR2: SGHTA, FQGNSA. V trimming: 2 bases; J trimming: 1 base; junction bases outside the gene matches: 4. This CDR3 spans 16 amino acids.

The chain couples TRBV6-2 or TRBV6-3 to TRBJ2-7; 12 bases map to TRBD2. V dropped 5 bases and J dropped 4; count of bases not matched to a gene: 6. CDR1 is MNHEY, CDR2 SVGEGT, per germline. This CDR3 comprises 15 residues. The CDR3 nucleotides are TGTGCCAGCAGTACAGGACTAGCGGGGACTTACGAGCAGTACGTC. Amino acids: CASSTGLAGTYEQYV.

V usage is TRBV5-4 and J usage is TRBJ2-5; the D gene is possibly TRBD1 (5 bases). Deletions cut 0 bases from V and 1 base from J, with 10 bases between. Germline CDR1 SGHNT, CDR2 YYREEE (reference sequence). This CDR3 comprises 15 residues. Here the CDR3 reads CASSLVPGPQETQYF. The CDR3 nucleotides read TGTGCCAGCAGCTTGGTTCCAGGGCCCCAAGAGACCCAGTACTTC. Supplemented by reference TRBV5-4 and TRBJ2-5, the full variable domain reads ETGVTQSPTHLIKTRGQQVTLRCSSQSGHNTVSWYQQALGQGPQFIFQYYREEENGRGNFPPRFSGLQFPNYSSELNVNALELDDSALYLCASSLVPGPQETQYFGPGTRLLVL.

The chain has TRBV2 and TRBJ1-2, with 10 bases matching TRBD1. In germline, CDR1 is SNHLY, CDR2 FYNNEI. There are 15 residues in the CDR3. V gave up 4 bases and J gave up 8 bases; unmatched junction bases: 10. The CDR3 DNA reads TGTGCCAGCAGTGTCTTCCCCGGGACAGGGGACGGCTACACCTTC. It specifies CASSVFPGTGDGYTF.

This chain links TRBV6-5 with TRBJ2-1; D unresolved. Germline V gene lookup returns CDR1 MNHEY and CDR2 SVGAGI. The V end was cut by 6 bases, the J end by 7 bases, with 10 bases between. The CDR3 covers 12 residues. The CDR3 sequence: CASRAPRNEQFF. The CDR3, as DNA: TGTGCCAGCAGGGCACCCCGTAATGAGCAGTTCTTC.

The chain combines TRBV11-2 with TRBJ2-7; possibly TRBD2 for D (6 bases). V lost 9 bases and J lost 7, with 22 bases in between. Germline CDR1 and CDR2: SGHAT and FQNNGV. The CDR3 consists of 14 residues. The CDR3, as DNA: TGTGCCAGTCGCCCTTCACCCCCGGCGGGAGAGCAGTACGTC. This sequence encodes CASRPSPPAGEQYV.

The rearrangement links TRBV7-6 to TRBJ1-3; 7 positions agree with TRBD1. Per the germline V gene, CDR1 is SGHVS and CDR2 is FNYEAQ. V gave up 1 base and J gave up 0 bases; unmatched junction bases: 3. The CDR3 totals 16 residues. The CDR3 region is CASSLGTGFSGNTIYF. CDR3 DNA: TGTGCCAGCAGCTTAGGGACAGGCTTCTCTGGAAACACCATATATTTT. The entire variable domain, with the rest obtained from reference TRBV7-6 and TRBJ1-3, is as follows: GAGVSQSPRYKVTKRGQDVALRCDPISGHVSLYWYRQALGQGPEFLTYFNYEAQQDKSGLPNDRFSAERPEGSISTLTIQRTEQRDSAMYRCASSLGTGFSGNTIYFGEGSWLTVV.

Written as DNA, the CDR3 is TGTGCCAGCAGCGTAGGTCAGGGCCAAGAGACCCAGTACTTC. Its protein product is CASSVGQGQETQYF. The rearrangement joins TRBV9 to TRBJ2-5; D possibly corresponds to TRBD1 (5 bases). V was cut by 0 bases and J by 1 base, with 7 bases left in between. Germline V lookup: CDR1 SGDLS, CDR2 YYNGEE. CDR3 length equals 14 residues.

V is TRBV3-1 (or the pseudogene TRBV3-2) and J is TRBJ1-4, with TRBD1 as a possible D gene (5 bases). This CDR3 has 14 residues. V was cut by 4 bases and J by 7 bases, with 13 bases left in between. The V gene's germline CDR1 is LGHDT and CDR2 YNNKEL (reference sequence). The CDR3 protein is CASSPLRGVEKLFF. As DNA, the CDR3 is TGTGCCAGCAGCCCCCTCCGGGGGGTTGAAAAACTGTTTTTT.

The chain combines TRBV18 with TRBJ1-4; TRBD1 might be the D (6 bases). The CDR3 length is 16 residues. V was cut by 1 base and J by 0 bases, with 9 bases left in between. In germline, CDR1 is KGHSH, CDR2 LQKENI. In nucleotides, the CDR3 is TGTGCCAGCTCACCACAGGGGGTGGCAACTAATGAAAAACTGTTTTTT. Its protein product is CASSPQGVATNEKLFF. The whole variable domain, remainder taken from reference TRBV18 and TRBJ1-4, is NAGVMQNPRHLVRRRGQEARLRCSPMKGHSHVYWYRQLPEEGLKFMVYLQKENIIDESGMPKERFSAEFPKEGPSILRIQQVVRGDSAAYFCASSPQGVATNEKLFFGSGTQLSVL.

This sequence joins TRBV2 and TRBJ1-2; unclear D gene. Deletions cut 6 bases from V and 3 bases from J, with 14 bases between. Germline CDR1 is SNHLY and CDR2 is FYNNEI. The CDR3 loop spans 14 amino acids. CDR3 amino acids: CASSASAQDYGYTF. CDR3 nucleotides: TGTGCCAGCAGCGCCAGCGCACAAGACTATGGCTACACCTTC.

CDR3 in DNA: TGTGCCAGCAGCTTAGGAGGATTCGCCACTGAAGCTTTCTTT. Translation: CASSLGGFATEAFF. The J gene is TRBJ1-1, the V gene TRBV11-2; D gene uncertain. The germline V and J ends were trimmed by 1 base and 4 bases, with 10 bases remaining between them. The CDR3 consists of 14 residues. The germline gives CDR1 SGHAT, CDR2 FQNNGV.

DNA of the CDR3: TGTGCCAGTAGTATCTCAAGACAGGGTTATCAGCCCCAGCATTTT. As protein: CASSISRQGYQPQHF. This chain joins TRBV19 and TRBJ1-5, with TRBD1 matching over 7 bases. From germline, CDR1 is LNHDA and CDR2 SQIVND (reference sequence). The CDR3 runs to 15 residues. Trimming took 3 bases from V and 5 from J; bases not matched to a gene: 7.

This sequence joins TRBV3-1 (or the pseudogene TRBV3-2) and TRBJ2-2, with a possible D match to TRBD2 (6 bases). The CDR3 covers 16 residues. V lost 6 bases, J lost 4 bases, and 18 bases lay in between. In germline, CDR1 is LGHDT, CDR2 YNNKEL (reference sequence). CDR3 residues: CASSLDPGVSTGELFF. The DNA of the CDR3 is TGTGCCAGCAGTCTGGACCCGGGGGTTAGCACCGGGGAGCTGTTTTTT.

V is TRBV4-3 and J is TRBJ1-4; a possible D gene is TRBD1 (6 bases). This CDR3 contains 14 residues. Trimming stripped 8 bases from V and 2 bases from J, with 12 bases between. Looked up from germline, CDR1 is LGHNA and CDR2 is YSLEER. In nucleotides, the CDR3 is TGCGCCAGCGGGGGGGGGCGCACTAATGAAAAACTGTTTTTT. It is translated as CASGGGRTNEKLFF.

The CDR3 DNA follows: TGTGCCAGCAGTTATGACAGTCTCTCAAACATTCAGTACTTC. It codes for CASSYDSLSNIQYF. The V gene is TRBV6-6, the J gene TRBJ2-4; D is perhaps TRBD1 (5 bases). Germline values: CDR1 MNHNY, CDR2 SVGAGI (reference sequence). This CDR3 spans 14 amino acids. V was shortened by 3 bases and J by 6 bases, with 12 bases between the two germline ends.

This clone was seen only once. The gene calls are TRBV2 and TRBJ2-3; D not resolved. Germline V gene sequence: CDR1 SNHLY, CDR2 FYNNEI. This CDR3 has 11 amino acids. The ends were cut back, 4 bases at V and 6 bases at J, with 5 bases in the middle. The CDR3 is CASSVGDTQYF. Written as DNA, the CDR3 is TGTGCCAGCAGTGTCGGGGATACGCAGTATTTT.

The J gene is TRBJ2-3, the V gene TRBV7-2, with TRBD1 identical over 7 bases. Trimming removed 3 bases from V and 3 bases from J; junction bases left unmatched: 3. This CDR3 has 14 residues. Germline V gene data show CDR1 as SGHTA and CDR2 as FQGNSA. CDR3 sequence reads: CASSLSRGTDTQYF. The DNA of the CDR3 is TGTGCCAGCAGCTTGTCCAGGGGGACAGATACGCAGTATTTT. Combining the CDR3 with reference TRBV7-2 and TRBJ2-3 gives the whole variable domain GAGVSQSPSNKVTEKGKDVELRCDPISGHTALYWYRQSLGQGLEFLIYFQGNSAPDKSGLPSDRFSAERTGGSVSTLTIQRTQQEDSAVYLCASSLSRGTDTQYFGPGTRLTVL.

The chain recombines TRBV5-4 with TRBJ2-6, with D unclear. The V gene's germline CDR1 is SGHNT and CDR2 YYREEE (reference sequence). This CDR3 has 16 residues. V gave up 4 bases and J gave up 3 bases, with 14 bases separating them. CDR3 protein: CASSPTRSIGANVLTF. The DNA for the CDR3 is TGTGCCAGCAGCCCCACAAGAAGTATTGGGGCCAACGTCCTGACTTTC.

This sequence joins TRBV6-5 and TRBJ2-7; perhaps TRBD2 as D (6 bases). The CDR3 length is 14 residues. V gave up 5 bases and J gave up 4 bases, with 15 bases separating them. The V gene's germline CDR1 is MNHEY and CDR2 SVGAGI. CDR3 nucleotide sequence: TGTGCCAGCAGTCCCGGGGCGGGGCCGTACGAGCAGTACGTC. This translates into CASSPGAGPYEQYV.

The V call is TRBV29-1, the J call TRBJ2-3; the match to TRBD2 covers 7 bases. V was pared by 8 bases and J by 5 bases, with 10 bases of the junction left unmatched. Germline CDR1 reads SQVTM; CDR2 reads ANQGSEA. The CDR3 loop spans 13 amino acids. CDR3 nucleotides: TGCAGCTCCCCGGGGGGTTACGAAGATACGCAGTATTTT. It is translated as CSSPGGYEDTQYF.

The chain carries TRBV7-8 and TRBJ1-2; possible D gene TRBD1, 5 bases. The germline V gene has CDR1 SGHVS and CDR2 FQNEAQ. The CDR3 extends over 15 amino acids. Trimming left V 5 bases short and J 4 bases short, with 17 bases between. The CDR3 sequence: CASSAVRGDSYGYTF. CDR3 nucleotides: TGTGCCAGCAGCGCAGTCCGGGGGGATTCCTATGGCTACACCTTC.

The genes are TRBV25-1 and TRBJ2-3; the D gene is possibly TRBD1 (6 bases). CDR3 length: 13 amino acids. Germline V gene lookup returns CDR1 MGHDK and CDR2 SYGVNS. Trimming stripped 8 bases from V and 0 bases from J, with 9 bases between. The CDR3 nucleotides are TGTGCCAGCCGGGGACATAGCACAGATACGCAGTATTTT. Its protein product is CASRGHSTDTQYF.